This TCR beta chain was documented in a study of neurological immune-mediated disorders (dated by TCRdb to 2018 to 2020). As for the study more broadly: The study compared peripheral blood TCR-beta repertoires of HTLV-I-associated myelopathy (HAM/TSP) patients, multiple sclerosis patients and healthy controls using UMI-based sequencing. Longitudinal samples, technical triplicates and paired sorted CD4+ and CD8+ T-cell subsets, alongside PBMC samples, were included among the roughly 110 TCR-beta libraries. Longitudinal HAM/TSP and healthy donors were sampled at 3 time-points each (roughly 3-45 month intervals). The cohort was made up of 65 to 75 subjects, consisting of around 14 HAM/TSP patients, around 35 multiple sclerosis patients and 20 healthy controls. The full study reports these points: The highest TCR clonal expansion was observed in HAM/TSP patients, whereas the lowest was observed in MS patients, even when compared with healthy controls. Expanded clones from different subjects shared no identical CDR3 amino acid sequences, which suggests that TCR-beta repertoires were private in all groups.

To synthesize cDNA, template-switch 5'RACE was performed with a primer carrying a 10-nucleotide random unique molecular identifier so that each TCR transcript was tagged. Every sequencing run covered 15-18 subjects and yielded more than 180 million TCR-beta sequences. The RNeasy kit was used to extract total RNA. TCR-beta VDJ regions were amplified with primers for the TCR constant region and the 5'RACE anchor, using the KAPA Real-time Library Amplification kit. Sample indexes and Illumina adaptors were added in a first PCR, after which library yield was increased in a second PCR. After purification with Ampure beads, the TCR product of roughly 650 bp was size-selected on a 2% E-gel SizeSelection system. Before pooling, library quality was assessed on a Bioanalyzer, concentration was determined with Qubit, and library quantification was performed with the Kapa Library Quantification kit. Paired-end 2 x 150 bp sequencing of the libraries was performed on an Illumina HiSeq 2500. To increase sequence diversity, roughly 24-31% phiX was spiked into each library pool. The authors' pipeline ran thus. Quality-filtered reads were processed with the UMI-based MiGEC pipeline, and over 85% of raw TCR sequences were removed by the MiGEC pipeline during error correction. VDJ genes were aligned to IMGT germline references, and clonotypes were defined by unique CDR3 amino acid sequence plus V-J genes. Clonal expansion, Shannon diversity, and CDR3 relatedness (CalcPairwiseDistances, ClusterSamples) were evaluated with VDJtools, and phylogenetic trees were built with CLCbio workbench. Clones with at least 8 unique UMIs were defined as expanded, with this threshold being based on coefficient-of-variation modelling across technical triplicates. The raw public data were reprocessed by TCRdb itself: fastp quality trimming at Q25, MiXCR clonotype calling, in-frame beta chains only. Each CDR3 protein gets just one entry, which takes the most common genes and DNA from the rows behind it. V and J calls and clone size were set by TCRdb, not the authors. This sample gives fewer than 35,000 distinct CDR3 sequences in total; approximately 13% of them show up just once. About 2.5% of the sample is taken by the ten largest.

V and J lose 2 bases and 5 bases, and a span of 13 bases separates them. There are 14 amino acids in the CDR3, from cysteine to phenylalanine inclusive. The sequence is cut down to CDR3 DNA, 42 bases in frame from base 1. Reading the germline V gene (reference sequence) gives CDR1 MNHEY and CDR2 SMNVEV. What this sample's time point label stands for: longitudinal time-point 2. The healthy controls were volunteers from blood banks in Maryland, USA. For the unsorted PBMC libraries, 2 million PBMCs were stored in RNAlater at -80 degrees C until RNA extraction and were used to generate the libraries. PBMCs were separated from peripheral blood using Ficoll-Hypaque density gradient centrifugation and then cryopreserved in liquid nitrogen. This clonotype was counted many times. The antigen this receptor binds is unknown. No base-level quality is on record; no much larger clone is a single base apart.

The clonotype comes from a woman between 40 and 50 years old in good health. Sequences were obtained from PBMCs. The sequence joins TRBV27 to TRBJ2-7; the D element might be TRBD1 or TRBD2, as each aligns at 5 bases. The CDR3 region reads CASSLGTEHDEQYF. DNA sequence: TGTGCCAGCAGTTTAGGGACGGAGCACGACGAGCAGTACTTC.